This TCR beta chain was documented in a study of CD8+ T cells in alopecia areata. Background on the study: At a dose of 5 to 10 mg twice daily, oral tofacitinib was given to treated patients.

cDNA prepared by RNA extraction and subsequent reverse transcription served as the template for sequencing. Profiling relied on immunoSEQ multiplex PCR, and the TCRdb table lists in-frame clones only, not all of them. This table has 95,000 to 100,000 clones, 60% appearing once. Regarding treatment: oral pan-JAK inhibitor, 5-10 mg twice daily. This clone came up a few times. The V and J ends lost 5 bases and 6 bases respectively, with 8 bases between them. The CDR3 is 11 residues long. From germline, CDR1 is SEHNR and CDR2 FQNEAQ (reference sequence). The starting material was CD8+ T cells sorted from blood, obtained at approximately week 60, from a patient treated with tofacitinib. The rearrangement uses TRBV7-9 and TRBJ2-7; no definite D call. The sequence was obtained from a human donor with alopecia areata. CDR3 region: CASSQTSEQYF. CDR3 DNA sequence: TGTGCCAGCAGCCAAACGAGCGAGCAGTACTTC. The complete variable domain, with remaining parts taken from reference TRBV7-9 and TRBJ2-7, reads DTGVSQNPRHKITKRGQNVTFRCDPISEHNRLYWYRQTLGQGPEFLTYFQNEAQLEKSRLLSDRFSAERPKGSFSTLEIQRTEQGDSAMYLCASSQTSEQYFGPGTRLTVT.